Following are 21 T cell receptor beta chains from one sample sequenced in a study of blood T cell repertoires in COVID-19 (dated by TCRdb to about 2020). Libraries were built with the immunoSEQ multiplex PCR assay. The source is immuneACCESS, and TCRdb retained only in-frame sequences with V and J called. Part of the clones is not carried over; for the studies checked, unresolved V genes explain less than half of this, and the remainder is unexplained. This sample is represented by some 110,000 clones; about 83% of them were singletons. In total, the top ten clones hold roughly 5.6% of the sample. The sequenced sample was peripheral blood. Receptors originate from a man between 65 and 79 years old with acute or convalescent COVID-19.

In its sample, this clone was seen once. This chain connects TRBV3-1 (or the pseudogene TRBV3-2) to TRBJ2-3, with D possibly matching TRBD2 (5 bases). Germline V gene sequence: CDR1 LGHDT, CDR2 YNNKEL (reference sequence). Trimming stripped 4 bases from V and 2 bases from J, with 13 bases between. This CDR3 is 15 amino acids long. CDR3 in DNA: TGTGCCAGCAGCCTAACCGGGAACCCCACAGATACGCAGTATTTT. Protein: CASSLTGNPTDTQYF.

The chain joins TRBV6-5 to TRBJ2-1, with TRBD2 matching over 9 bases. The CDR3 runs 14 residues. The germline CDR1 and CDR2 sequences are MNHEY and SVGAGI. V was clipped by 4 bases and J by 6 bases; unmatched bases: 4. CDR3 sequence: CASSLSGGRNEQFF. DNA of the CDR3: TGTGCCAGCAGTTTAAGCGGGGGGCGCAATGAGCAGTTCTTC.

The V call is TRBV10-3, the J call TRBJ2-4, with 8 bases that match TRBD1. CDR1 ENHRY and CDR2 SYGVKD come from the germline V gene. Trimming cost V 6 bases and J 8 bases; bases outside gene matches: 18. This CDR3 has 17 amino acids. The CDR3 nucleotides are TGTGCCATCAGCGGACCTCCGGGACAGGAGCCGGGAGACATTCAGTACTTC. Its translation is CAISGPPGQEPGDIQYF.

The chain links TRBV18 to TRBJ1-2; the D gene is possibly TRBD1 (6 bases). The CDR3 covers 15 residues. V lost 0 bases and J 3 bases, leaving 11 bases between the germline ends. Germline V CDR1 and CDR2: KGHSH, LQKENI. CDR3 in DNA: TGTGCCAGCTCACCACCCTCACAGGGTGACTATGGCTACACCTTC. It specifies CASSPPSQGDYGYTF.

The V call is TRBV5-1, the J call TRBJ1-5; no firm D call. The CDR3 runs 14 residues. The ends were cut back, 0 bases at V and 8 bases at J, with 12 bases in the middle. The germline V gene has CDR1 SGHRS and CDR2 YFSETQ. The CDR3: CASSLGGGVEPQHF. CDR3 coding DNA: TGCGCCAGCAGCTTGGGTGGTGGTGTAGAGCCCCAGCATTTT.

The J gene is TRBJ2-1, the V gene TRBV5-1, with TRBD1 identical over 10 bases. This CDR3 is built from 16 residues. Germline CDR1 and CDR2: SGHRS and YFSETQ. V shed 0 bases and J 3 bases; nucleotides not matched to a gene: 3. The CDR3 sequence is CASSLGTGGFYNEQFF. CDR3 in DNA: TGCGCCAGCAGCTTGGGGACAGGGGGTTTCTACAATGAGCAGTTCTTC.

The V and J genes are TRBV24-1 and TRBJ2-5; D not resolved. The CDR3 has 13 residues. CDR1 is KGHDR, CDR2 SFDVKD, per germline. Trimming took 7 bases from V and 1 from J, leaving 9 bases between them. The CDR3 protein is CATSKTGQETQYF. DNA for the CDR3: TGTGCCACCAGCAAGACGGGCCAAGAGACCCAGTACTTC.

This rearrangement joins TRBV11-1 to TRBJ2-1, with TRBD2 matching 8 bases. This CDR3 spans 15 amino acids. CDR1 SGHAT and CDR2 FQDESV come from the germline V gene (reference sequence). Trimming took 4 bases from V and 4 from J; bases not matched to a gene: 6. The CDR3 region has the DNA TGTGCCAGCAGCTCAGGCAGCGGGAGTTACAATGAGCAGTTCTTC. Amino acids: CASSSGSGSYNEQFF.

The CDR3 bases are TGTGCCAGCAGGGACAGACTTAATTCACCCCTCCACTTT. Translated, it gives CASRDRLNSPLHF. The chain links TRBV12-3 or TRBV12-4 to TRBJ1-6, with D tentatively TRBD1 (6 bases). The V end lost 6 bases, the J end lost 6 bases, and 9 bases lay between the germline ends. The CDR3 runs 13 residues.

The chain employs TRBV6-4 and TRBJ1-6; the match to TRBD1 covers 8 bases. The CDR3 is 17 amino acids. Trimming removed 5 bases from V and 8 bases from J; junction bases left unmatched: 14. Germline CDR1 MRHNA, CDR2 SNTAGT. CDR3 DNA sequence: TGTGCCAGCAGTTTCTCGACAGGGGATGAAACTGATTCACCCCTCCACTTT. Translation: CASSFSTGDETDSPLHF.

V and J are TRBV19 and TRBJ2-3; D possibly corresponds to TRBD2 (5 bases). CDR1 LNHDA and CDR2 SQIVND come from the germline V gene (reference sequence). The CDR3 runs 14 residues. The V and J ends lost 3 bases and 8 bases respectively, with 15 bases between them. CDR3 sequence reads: CASSMPGKGSTQYF. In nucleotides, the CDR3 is TGTGCCAGTAGTATGCCCGGGAAAGGAAGTACGCAGTATTTT.

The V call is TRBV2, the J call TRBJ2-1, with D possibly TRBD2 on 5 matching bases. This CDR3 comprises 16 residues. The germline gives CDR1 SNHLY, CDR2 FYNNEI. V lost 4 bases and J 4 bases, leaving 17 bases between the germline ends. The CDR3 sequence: CASSGVFAGGYNEQFF. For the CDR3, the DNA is TGTGCCAGCAGTGGTGTGTTCGCCGGCGGGTACAATGAGCAGTTCTTC. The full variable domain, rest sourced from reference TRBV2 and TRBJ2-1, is EPEVTQTPSHQVTQMGQEVILRCVPISNHLYFYWYRQILGQKVEFLVSFYNNEISEKSEIFDDQFSVERPDGSNFTLKIRSTKLEDSAMYFCASSGVFAGGYNEQFFGPGTRLTVL.

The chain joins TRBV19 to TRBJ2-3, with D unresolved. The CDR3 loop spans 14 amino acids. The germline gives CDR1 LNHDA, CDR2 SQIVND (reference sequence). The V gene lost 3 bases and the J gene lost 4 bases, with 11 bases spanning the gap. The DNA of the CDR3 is TGTGCCAGTAGTATGGGCGTCTATGCAGATACGCAGTATTTT. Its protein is CASSMGVYADTQYF.

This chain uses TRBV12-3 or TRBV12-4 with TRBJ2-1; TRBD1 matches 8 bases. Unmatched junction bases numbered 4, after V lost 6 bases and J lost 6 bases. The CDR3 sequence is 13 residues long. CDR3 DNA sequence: TGTGCCAGCAGCTGGACAGGGATCAATGAGCAGTTCTTC. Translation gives CASSWTGINEQFF.

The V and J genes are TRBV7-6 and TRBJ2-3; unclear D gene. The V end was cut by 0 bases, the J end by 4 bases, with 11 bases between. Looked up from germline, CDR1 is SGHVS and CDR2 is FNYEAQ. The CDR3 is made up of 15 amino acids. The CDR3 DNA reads TGTGCCAGCAGCTTAGCCGGAGACCGCGCAGATACGCAGTATTTT. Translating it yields CASSLAGDRADTQYF. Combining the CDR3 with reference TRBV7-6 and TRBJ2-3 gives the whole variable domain GAGVSQSPRYKVTKRGQDVALRCDPISGHVSLYWYRQALGQGPEFLTYFNYEAQQDKSGLPNDRFSAERPEGSISTLTIQRTEQRDSAMYRCASSLAGDRADTQYFGPGTRLTVL.

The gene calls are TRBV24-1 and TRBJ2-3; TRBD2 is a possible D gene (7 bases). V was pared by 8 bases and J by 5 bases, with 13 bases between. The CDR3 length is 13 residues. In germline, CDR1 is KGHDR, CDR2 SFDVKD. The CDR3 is CATMGGQEDTQYF. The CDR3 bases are TGTGCCACCATGGGGGGGCAAGAAGATACGCAGTATTTT.

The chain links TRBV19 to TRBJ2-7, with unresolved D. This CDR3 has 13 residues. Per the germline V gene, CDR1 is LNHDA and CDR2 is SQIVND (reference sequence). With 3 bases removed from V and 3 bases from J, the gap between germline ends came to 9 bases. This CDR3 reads CASSIEKYYEQYF. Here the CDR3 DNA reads TGTGCCAGTAGTATCGAGAAGTACTACGAGCAGTACTTC.

DNA for the CDR3: TGTGCCAGCTCACCACTGCCGACTAGCTACAATGAGCAGTTCTTC. Amino acid sequence: CASSPLPTSYNEQFF. The chain employs TRBV18 and TRBJ2-1, with a tentative D call TRBD2 (6 bases). This CDR3 region has 15 residues. V gave up 1 base and J gave up 3 bases, with 10 bases separating them. Germline CDR1 and CDR2: KGHSH and LQKENI. The full variable domain, completed using reference TRBV18 and TRBJ2-1, is NAGVMQNPRHLVRRRGQEARLRCSPMKGHSHVYWYRQLPEEGLKFMVYLQKENIIDESGMPKERFSAEFPKEGPSILRIQQVVRGDSAAYFCASSPLPTSYNEQFFGPGTRLTVL.

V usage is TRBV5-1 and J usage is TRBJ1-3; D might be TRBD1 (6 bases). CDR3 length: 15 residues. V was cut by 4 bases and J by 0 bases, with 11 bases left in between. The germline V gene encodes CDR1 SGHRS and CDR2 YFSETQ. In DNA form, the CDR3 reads TGCGCCAGCAGCGAACAGGGCTCCTCTGGAAACACCATATATTTT. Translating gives CASSEQGSSGNTIYF.

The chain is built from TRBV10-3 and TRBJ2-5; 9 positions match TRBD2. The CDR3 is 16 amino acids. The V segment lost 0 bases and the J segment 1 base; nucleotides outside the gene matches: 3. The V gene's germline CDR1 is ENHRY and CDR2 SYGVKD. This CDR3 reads CAISESTSGAQETQYF. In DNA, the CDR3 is TGTGCCATCAGTGAGTCGACTAGCGGTGCCCAAGAGACCCAGTACTTC.

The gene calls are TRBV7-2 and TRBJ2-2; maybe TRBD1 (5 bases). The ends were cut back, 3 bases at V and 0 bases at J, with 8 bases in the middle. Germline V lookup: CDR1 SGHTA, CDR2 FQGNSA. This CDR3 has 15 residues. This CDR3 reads CASSFSGSNTGELFF. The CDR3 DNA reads TGTGCCAGCAGCTTTTCAGGGTCGAACACCGGGGAGCTGTTTTTT.